A single sample gave rise to the 26 T cell receptor beta chains below, sequenced in a study of CXCR3-negative and CXCR3-positive naive CD8 T cells. For these receptors, no antigen is known. Study-wide results and limits: TRB CDR3s were more hydrophobic in CXCR3-positive than in CXCR3-negative naive cells.

UMI-tagged TRB cDNA libraries were built via 5' RACE. TCRdb re-called the 5' RACE reads and catalogs CDR3 proteins one per entry, DNA excluded. The sample includes 150,000 or so distinct CDR3 sequences. The sequenced material came from naive CXCR3+ CD8+ T cells from blood. Regarding subset: CD45RO-CCR7+CD27+CD95- naive CD8+ T cells expressing CXCR3 (TNR3+). The receptors stem from a human donor in good health. Some clones in this sample may be carry-over from other donors' samples.

This sequence joins TRBV20-1 and TRBJ2-3; TCRdb gives TRBD2 as the D gene, but with no DNA this cannot be confirmed. This CDR3 has 16 amino acids. Germline V lookup: CDR1 DFQATT, CDR2 SNEGSKA (reference sequence). CDR3 sequence reads: CSARDLRGRSTDTQYF.

The chain joins TRBV29-1 to TRBJ2-1. Looked up from germline, CDR1 is SQVTM and CDR2 is ANQGSEA. The CDR3 consists of 12 residues. The CDR3 region is CSVATSWVEQFF.

The chain has TRBV29-1 and TRBJ1-1. This CDR3 is 13 amino acids long. The germline V gene encodes CDR1 SQVTM and CDR2 ANQGSEA. The CDR3 loop reads CSVEFDLNTEAFF. The full variable domain, with the rest looked up from reference TRBV29-1 and TRBJ1-1, is SAVISQKPSRDICQRGTSLTIQCQVDSQVTMMFWYRQQPGQSLTLIATANQGSEATYESGFVIDKFPISRPNLTFSTLTVSNMSPEDSSIYLCSVEFDLNTEAFFGQGTRLTVV.

V and J are TRBV9 and TRBJ1-1; the TRBD1 assignment by TCRdb is unverifiable without DNA. The CDR3 is 18 amino acids. Germline CDR1 and CDR2: SGDLS and YYNGEE. The CDR3 reads CASSVSFNQPGRLTEAFF.

The chain has TRBV29-1 and TRBJ2-1; the D call from TCRdb, TRBD1, cannot be confirmed without DNA. Germline V gene data show CDR1 as SQVTM and CDR2 as ANQGSEA. This CDR3 is 14 amino acids long. This CDR3 reads CSVPPLGSYNEQFF.

The chain couples TRBV6-6 to TRBJ2-3; TCRdb's D gene call, TRBD1, goes unchecked for lack of DNA. Germline assignment: CDR1 MNHNY and CDR2 SVGAGI (reference sequence). The CDR3 runs to 14 residues. CDR3 sequence reads: CASSSVTEADTQYF.

The V call is TRBV27, the J call TRBJ2-1; checking the TCRdb D call of TRBD1 is not possible without DNA. The CDR3 consists of 13 residues. The germline V gene encodes CDR1 MNHEY and CDR2 SMNVEV (reference sequence). The CDR3 sequence: CASSFGGGIEQFF.

The V and J genes are TRBV15 and TRBJ2-7; without DNA, the TCRdb call of TRBD1 cannot be checked. This CDR3 has 15 amino acids. Germline loops: CDR1 LNHNV, CDR2 YYDKDF (reference sequence). The CDR3 sequence: CATSSEGTGGYEQYF.

This chain uses TRBV28 with TRBJ2-1. In germline, CDR1 is MDHEN, CDR2 SYDVKM. This CDR3 has 13 residues. The CDR3 sequence: CASSLTGNSEQFF.

V is TRBV13 and J is TRBJ2-5; the TCRdb D gene call, TRBD1, has no DNA to confirm it. There are 15 residues in the CDR3. CDR1 is PRHDT, CDR2 FYEKMQ, per germline (reference sequence). CDR3 sequence reads: CASSPGGVRGETQYF.

J is TRBJ2-2 and V is TRBV30; TCRdb reports TRBD2, a call that lacks DNA to check it against. The CDR3 loop spans 14 amino acids. Germline V CDR1 and CDR2: GTSNPN, SVGIG (reference sequence). CDR3: CALMWQRYTGELFF.

The chain joins TRBV20-1 to TRBJ2-1; absent DNA, TCRdb's TRBD1 call cannot be checked. CDR3 size: 15 residues. CDR1 and CDR2 (germline): DFQATT, SNEGSKA (reference sequence). This CDR3 is CSADGSGTGHNEQFF.

J is TRBJ1-1 and V is TRBV5-1; TCRdb lists TRBD1, though no DNA is available to test this call. CDR1 SGHRS and CDR2 YFSETQ come from the germline V gene. The CDR3 spans 17 residues. CDR3: CASSLEGTGDFNTEAFF.

The chain couples TRBV6-5 to TRBJ2-7; no DNA is available, so the TRBD1 call from TCRdb remains unchecked. The CDR3 has 13 amino acids. CDR1 is MNHEY and CDR2 is SVGAGI in the germline V gene. The CDR3 spells CASSWTGDYEQYF.

This sequence joins TRBV29-1 and TRBJ2-5. The CDR3 is 12 amino acids. Germline CDR1 SQVTM, CDR2 ANQGSEA. The CDR3 spells CSVDDRQETQYF.

The chain combines TRBV3-1 with TRBJ2-5; there is no DNA to check the TCRdb D call of TRBD1. Looked up from germline, CDR1 is LGHDT and CDR2 is YNNKEL (reference sequence). CDR3 length equals 16 residues. CDR3 sequence: CASSQVEGTNWETQYF.

This chain uses TRBV7-9 with TRBJ1-1. The CDR3 is 12 amino acids. Germline CDR1 and CDR2: SEHNR and FQNEAQ (reference sequence). The CDR3: CASSFLHTEAFF.

The chain carries TRBV11-3 and TRBJ2-3. Germline-derived CDR1 and CDR2 are SGHNT and YENEEA. The CDR3 spans 15 residues. This chain's CDR3 is CASSLGLASTDTQYF.

The V and J genes are TRBV7-9 and TRBJ1-1. The V gene's germline CDR1 is SEHNR and CDR2 FQNEAQ (reference sequence). The CDR3 is made up of 13 amino acids. CDR3 region: CASSALVQREAFF.

The chain employs TRBV7-9 and TRBJ2-5; TCRdb returns TRBD2, unconfirmable since there is no DNA. Germline CDR1 is SEHNR and CDR2 is FQNEAQ (reference sequence). This CDR3 is built from 13 residues. Here the CDR3 reads CASSPRLGETQYF. The complete variable domain, with remaining parts taken from reference TRBV7-9 and TRBJ2-5, reads DTGVSQNPRHKITKRGQNVTFRCDPISEHNRLYWYRQTLGQGPEFLTYFQNEAQLEKSRLLSDRFSAERPKGSFSTLEIQRTEQGDSAMYLCASSPRLGETQYFGPGTRLLVL.

This chain joins TRBV12-5 and TRBJ1-5; TCRdb indicates TRBD1, and absent DNA this call remains unverified. CDR1 and CDR2 (germline): LGHNT, FRNRAP. The CDR3 is made up of 17 amino acids. The CDR3 is CASGFLQQGFGNQPQHF.

The J gene is TRBJ2-2, the V gene TRBV28; TCRdb selects TRBD1, and the lack of DNA leaves this call unchecked. CDR3 length equals 15 residues. Germline V CDR1 and CDR2: MDHEN, SYDVKM. CDR3 sequence: CASYQQGAGTGELLF. Filled out from reference TRBV28 and TRBJ2-2, the complete variable domain reads DVKVTQSSRYLVKRTGEKVFLECVQDMDHENMFWYRQDPGLGLRLIYFSYDVKMKEKGDIPEGYSVSREKKERFSLILESASTNQTSMYLCASYQQGAGTGELLFGEGSRLTVL.

The rearrangement joins TRBV7-2 to TRBJ2-5; TCRdb's D call of TRBD1 is untestable without DNA. The CDR3 runs to 15 residues. Germline values: CDR1 SGHTA, CDR2 FQGNSA. Here the CDR3 reads CASSSPGDPQETQYF. Full variable domain (remainder filled in from reference TRBV7-2 and TRBJ2-5): GAGVSQSPSNKVTEKGKDVELRCDPISGHTALYWYRQSLGQGLEFLIYFQGNSAPDKSGLPSDRFSAERTGGSVSTLTIQRTQQEDSAVYLCASSSPGDPQETQYFGPGTRLLVL.

This rearrangement joins TRBV7-3 to TRBJ2-1; the TRBD1 assignment by TCRdb is unverifiable without DNA. The germline V gene has CDR1 SGHTA and CDR2 FQGTGA. The CDR3 totals 13 residues. The CDR3 loop is CASSLFSGDEQFF. The complete variable domain, with remaining parts taken from reference TRBV7-3 and TRBJ2-1, reads GAGVSQTPSNKVTEKGKYVELRCDPISGHTALYWYRQSLGQGPEFLIYFQGTGAADDSGLPNDRFFAVRPEGSVSTLKIQRTERGDSAVYLCASSLFSGDEQFFGPGTRLTVL.

The chain joins TRBV14 to TRBJ2-2; TCRdb's D call, TRBD1, is unchecked because there is no DNA. Germline V lookup: CDR1 SGHDN, CDR2 FVKESK. This CDR3 is 13 amino acids long. The CDR3 here is CASSPGDTGELFF.

The chain carries TRBV29-1 and TRBJ2-1. Germline-derived CDR1 and CDR2 are SQVTM and ANQGSEA. The CDR3 has 13 residues. CDR3 residues: CSVHLVLGNEQFF.